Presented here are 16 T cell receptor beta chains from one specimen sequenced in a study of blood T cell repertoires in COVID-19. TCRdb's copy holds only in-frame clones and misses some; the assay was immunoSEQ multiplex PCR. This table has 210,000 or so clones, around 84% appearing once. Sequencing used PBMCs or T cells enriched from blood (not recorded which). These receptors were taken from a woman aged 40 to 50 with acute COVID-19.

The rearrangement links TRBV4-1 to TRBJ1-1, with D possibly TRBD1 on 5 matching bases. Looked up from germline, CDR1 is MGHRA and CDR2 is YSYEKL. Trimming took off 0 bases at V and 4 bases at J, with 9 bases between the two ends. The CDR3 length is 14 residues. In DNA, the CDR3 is TGCGCCAGCAGCCAAGAGCATAGGGGCACTGAAGCTTTCTTT. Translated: CASSQEHRGTEAFF.

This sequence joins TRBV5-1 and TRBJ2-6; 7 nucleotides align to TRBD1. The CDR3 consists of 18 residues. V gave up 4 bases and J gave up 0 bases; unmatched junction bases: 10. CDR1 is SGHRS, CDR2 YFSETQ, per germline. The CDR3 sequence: CASSHRTGESSGANVLTF. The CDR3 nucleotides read TGCGCCAGCAGCCACAGGACAGGTGAAAGCTCTGGGGCCAACGTCCTGACTTTC.

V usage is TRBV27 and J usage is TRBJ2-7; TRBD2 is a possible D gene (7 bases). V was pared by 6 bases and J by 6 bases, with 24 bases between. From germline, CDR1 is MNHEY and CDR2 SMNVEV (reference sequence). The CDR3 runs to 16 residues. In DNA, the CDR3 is TGTGCCAGCAGGACCGCCCTAGGAGGGGGGGCCCCCGAGCAGTACTTC. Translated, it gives CASRTALGGGAPEQYF.

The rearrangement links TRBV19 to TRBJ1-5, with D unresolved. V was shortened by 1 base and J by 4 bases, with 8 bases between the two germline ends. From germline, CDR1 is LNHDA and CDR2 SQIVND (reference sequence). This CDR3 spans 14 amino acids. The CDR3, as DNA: TGTGCCAGTAGTATAGTAACAGATAATCAGCCCCAGCATTTT. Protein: CASSIVTDNQPQHF.

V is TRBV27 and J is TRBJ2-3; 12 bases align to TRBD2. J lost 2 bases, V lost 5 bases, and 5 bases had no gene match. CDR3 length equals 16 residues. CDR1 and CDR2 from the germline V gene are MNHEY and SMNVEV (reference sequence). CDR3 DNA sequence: TGTGCCAGCAGTATCCCTAGCGGGGGGGACACAGATACGCAGTATTTT. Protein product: CASSIPSGGDTDTQYF.

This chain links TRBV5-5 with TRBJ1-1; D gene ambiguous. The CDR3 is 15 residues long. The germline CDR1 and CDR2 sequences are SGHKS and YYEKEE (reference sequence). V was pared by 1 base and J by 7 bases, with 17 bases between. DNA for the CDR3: TGTGCCAGCAGCTTGTGGAGTCGCGGGCATGGTGAAGCTTTCTTT. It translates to CASSLWSRGHGEAFF.

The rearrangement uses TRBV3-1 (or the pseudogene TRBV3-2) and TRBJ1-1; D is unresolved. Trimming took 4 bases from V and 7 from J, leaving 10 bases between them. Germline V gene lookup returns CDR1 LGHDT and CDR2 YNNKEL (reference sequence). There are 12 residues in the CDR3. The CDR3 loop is CASSRLYGEAFF. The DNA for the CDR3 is TGTGCCAGCAGCCGCCTTTACGGTGAAGCTTTCTTT.

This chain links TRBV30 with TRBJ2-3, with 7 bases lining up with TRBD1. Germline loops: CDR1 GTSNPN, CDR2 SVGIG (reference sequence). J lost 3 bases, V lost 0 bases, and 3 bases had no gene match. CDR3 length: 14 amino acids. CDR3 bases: TGTGCCTGGAGTGTCTACAGGGGTACAGATACGCAGTATTTT. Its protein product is CAWSVYRGTDTQYF.

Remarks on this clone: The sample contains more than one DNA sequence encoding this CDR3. The CDR3 loop reads CASSQRRGGNSPLHF. The CDR3 coding sequence is TGTGCCAGCAGCCAGCGGCGCGGGGGTAATTCACCCCTCCACTTT. The gene calls are TRBV3-1 (or the pseudogene TRBV3-2) and TRBJ1-6; D is perhaps TRBD1 (5 bases). The length of the CDR3 is 15 residues. Germline values: CDR1 LGHDT, CDR2 YNNKEL (reference sequence). V was pared by 3 bases and J by 6 bases, with 12 bases between.

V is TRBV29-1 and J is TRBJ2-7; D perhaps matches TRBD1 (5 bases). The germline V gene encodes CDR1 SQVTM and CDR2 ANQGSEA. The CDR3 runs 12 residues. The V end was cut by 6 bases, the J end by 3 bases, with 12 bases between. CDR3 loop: CSVGDSDYEQYF. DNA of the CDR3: TGCAGCGTCGGTGACAGTGACTACGAGCAGTACTTC.

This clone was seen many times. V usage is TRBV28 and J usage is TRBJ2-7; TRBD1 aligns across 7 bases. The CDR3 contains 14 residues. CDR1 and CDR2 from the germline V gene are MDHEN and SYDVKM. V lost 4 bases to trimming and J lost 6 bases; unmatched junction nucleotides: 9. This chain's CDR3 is CASSSQGVRREQYF. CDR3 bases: TGTGCCAGCAGTTCCCAGGGGGTACGGCGCGAGCAGTACTTC.

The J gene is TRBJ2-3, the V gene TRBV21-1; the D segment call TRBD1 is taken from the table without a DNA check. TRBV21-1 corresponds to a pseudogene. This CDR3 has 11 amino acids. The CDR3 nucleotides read TGTGCCAGCAGCACCAGGGATACGCAGTATTTT. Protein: CASSTRDTQYF.

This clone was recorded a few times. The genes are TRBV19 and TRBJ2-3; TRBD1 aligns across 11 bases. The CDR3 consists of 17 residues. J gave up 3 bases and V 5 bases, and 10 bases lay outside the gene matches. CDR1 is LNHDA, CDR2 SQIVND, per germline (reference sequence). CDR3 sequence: CASSPLLGQGGTDTQYF. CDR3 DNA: TGTGCCAGTAGTCCGTTATTGGGACAGGGGGGGACAGATACGCAGTATTTT.

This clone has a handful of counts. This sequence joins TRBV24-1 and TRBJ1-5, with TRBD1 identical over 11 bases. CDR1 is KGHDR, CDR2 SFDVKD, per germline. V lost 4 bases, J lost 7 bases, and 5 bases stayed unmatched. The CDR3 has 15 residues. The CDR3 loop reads CATSDGTGGKQPQHF. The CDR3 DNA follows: TGTGCCACCAGTGACGGGACAGGGGGAAAACAGCCCCAGCATTTT.

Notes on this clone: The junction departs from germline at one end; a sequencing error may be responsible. The CDR3 bases are TGTGCTAGTGGTTTGGTACTTACGGCAGGGGGGAACGCTGAAGCTTTCTTT. The encoded protein is CASGLVLTAGGNAEAFF. The rearrangement links TRBV12-5 to TRBJ1-1; TRBD1 agrees at 7 bases. This CDR3 contains 17 residues. CDR1 is LGHNT, CDR2 FRNRAP, per germline. The full variable domain, in which reference TRBV12-5 and TRBJ1-1 provide the parts outside the CDR3, is DARVTQTPRHKVTEMGQEVTMRCQPILGHNTVFWYRQTMMQGLELLAYFRNRAPLDDSGMPKDRFSAEMPDATLATLKIQPSEPRDSAVYFCASGLVLTAGGNAEAFFGQGTRLTVV.

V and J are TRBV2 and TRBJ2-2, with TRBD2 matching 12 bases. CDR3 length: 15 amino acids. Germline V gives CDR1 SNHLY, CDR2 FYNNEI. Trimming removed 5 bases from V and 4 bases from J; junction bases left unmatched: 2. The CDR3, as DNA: TGTGCCAGCAGTACTAGCGGGGGGCCCACCGGGGAGCTGTTTTTT. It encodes CASSTSGGPTGELFF.